This TCR beta chain was captured by sequencing in a study of molecular identifiers for immune sequencing clone quantification. Between the trimmed V and J ends, which lost 0 bases and 6 bases, there was a span of 10 bases. In germline, CDR1 is ENHRY, CDR2 SYGVKD. The CDR3 has 14 amino acids. One entry per CDR3 protein, called by TCRdb with MiXCR from the PCR reads. The repertoire holds under 100,000 distinct CDR3 sequences, around 27% seen once, with approximately 0.78% in the top ten. The sample taken for sequencing was naive CD8+ T cells from blood, with Jurkat cell RNA spiked in. Subset denoted: FACS-sorted CD8+CD4-CCR7+CD45RA+ naive T cells. This TCR derives from a human donor in good health. Some libraries in this study had Jurkat cell RNA spiked in. The chain has TRBV10-3 and TRBJ2-3, with D possibly being TRBD1 or TRBD2 (5 bases each). CDR3 bases: TGTGCCATCAGTGAGTCGTCGGGGCCTGATACGCAGTATTTT. Residues: CAISESSGPDTQYF.